What follows is one T cell receptor beta chain and its context. This clone has just a few counts. No cognate antigen has been identified for it. Qualities for individual bases were not recorded, and no much larger clone is one base off. Collaborating institutions collected whole blood in K2EDTA tubes following their own protocols. Collaborator samples were shipped for TCRbeta analysis as frozen whole blood, isolated PBMCs, or DNA extracted from either sample type. This sample is part of a study of blood T cell repertoires in COVID-19 (dated by TCRdb to the early 2020s). The study in broad terms: Samples covering the acute and convalescent phases of COVID-19 were provided by collaborators in the United States, Italy and Spain. The prospective study material was composed of cDNA or gDNA derived from T cells, B-cell-depleted T cells, or PBMCs. The dataset comprised deeply sampled blood TCRbeta repertoires from subjects exposed to, actively infected with, or recovered from COVID-19. The repertoires were released in a freely available public database intended as a resource for research on the immune response to SARS-CoV-2. Samples came from the ongoing ImmuneRACE study (first 160 participants) plus 1,254 subjects from 6 global collaborators. Sample metadata almost always included a de-identified subject ID, COVID-19 status, age in years and sex. Where HLA class I and class II types were available, the types were taken from metadata supplied by the sample provider, not from assay-based typing.

What the study reported, not specific to this receptor: How much clinical and demographic metadata was included differed by source and by participant, and the metadata was provided uncurated.

From cysteine to phenylalanine, the CDR3 is 15 amino acids long. Here the CDR3 DNA is all that survives: 45 bases in frame from base 1. The V end loses 3 bases and the J end loses 0 bases, and a stretch of 9 bases separates them. From a lookup of the germline V gene (reference sequence), CDR1 and CDR2 are LNHDA and SQIVND. TCRbeta CDR3 regions were amplified from genomic DNA using the immunoSEQ Assay, a bias-controlled multiplex PCR. On the study's bioinformatics: The number of nucleated cells in each sample was estimated from the amplification of reference gene primers within the assay. To quantify the absolute abundance of each unique TCRbeta CDR3 rearrangement, sequence reads were collapsed and filtered. For each sample, productive Simpson clonality was calculated as the square root of Simpson's diversity index across productive rearrangements. TCRdb holds this immuneACCESS table with in-frame rearrangements only. Some clones are missing; in checked studies, unresolved V genes explain under half, and the rest has no known cause. That table supplies the V and J calls and clone size; D and trimming were determined from the DNA. Present in this sample are 65,000 to 75,000 clones, around 86% of which were seen just once. The ten biggest clones cover approximately 28% of the sample.

This clonotype originated in a woman aged 80 or over with active or convalescent COVID-19. The material sequenced was peripheral blood. Recombination connected TRBV19 to TRBJ1-5, with the D gene call left open. The sequence in DNA is TGTGCCAGTAGTATTTTCCGGGGTAGCAATCAGCCCCAGCATTTT. Translated, this gives CASSIFRGSNQPQHF. Full variable domain (CDR3 extended with the reference TRBV19 and TRBJ1-5 proteins): DGGITQSPKYLFRKEGQNVTLSCEQNLNHDAMYWYRQDPGQGLRLIYYSQIVNDFQKGDIAEGYSVSREKKESFPLTVTSAQKNPTAFYLCASSIFRGSNQPQHFGDGTRLSIL.